The clone carrying this T cell receptor beta chain was picked up a small number of times. The antigen is unknown. The CDR3 is 14 amino acids. V was pared by 1 base and J by 3 bases, with 7 bases between. Germline V gene data show CDR1 as MGHDK and CDR2 as SYGVNS. The data were obtained in a study of cytomegalovirus exposure and HLA in healthy donors. Notes on the study in general: Common viral pathogens seemed to be connected with several of the most significant clusters, according to a later analysis.

The PCR used 60 Vbeta and 13 Jbeta primers. Clones were sequenced by immunoSEQ multiplex PCR, and TCRdb holds only the in-frame ones, with some missing. The sample includes 100,000 to 150,000 clones, around 75% of them seen just once. Donors consisted of healthy bone marrow donors. Sequencing was performed on PBMCs. The receptor was derived from a man in his sixties in good health and CMV-seropositive. This chain uses TRBV25-1 with TRBJ2-1; D unclear. In DNA form, the CDR3 reads TGTGCCAGCAGTGAATTCTACGGCTACAATGAGCAGTTCTTC. Translation gives CASSEFYGYNEQFF.